A single sample gave rise to the 24 T cell receptor beta chains below, sequenced in a study of CD8+CD57+ T cells in acquired aplastic anemia. Patients included in sequencing had previously demonstrated CD8+CD57+ cell expansion by flow cytometry. Template material for TCR beta VDJ and CDR3 profiling consisted of genomic DNA. Using its own MiXCR run on the reads, TCRdb lists one record per CDR3 protein. The repertoire holds approximately 170,000 distinct CDR3 sequences, with about 45% as singletons. Material for sequencing was sorted CD4+, CD8+, or CD8+CD57+ T cells (not recorded which) from PBMCs. The receptors were gathered from a human donor with aplastic anemia.

This clonotype appeared many times. For the CDR3, the DNA is TGCAGTGCTAGAGATACAGGGACTCAGCCCCAGCATTTT. Amino acids: CSARDTGTQPQHF. The chain is built from TRBV20-1 and TRBJ1-5, with D possibly TRBD1 on 6 matching bases. The CDR3 totals 13 residues. Trimming took 0 bases from V and 6 from J, leaving 9 bases between them. Germline assignment: CDR1 DFQATT and CDR2 SNEGSKA (reference sequence).

The table lists this clonotype with many counts. V gene TRBV6-5 combines with J gene TRBJ2-3, with 10 bases identical to TRBD2. The CDR3 extends over 15 amino acids. The ends lost 3 bases at V and 5 bases at J; junction bases unmatched: 5. The germline V gene has CDR1 MNHEY and CDR2 SVGAGI. This chain's CDR3 is CASSYQRGGGDTQYF. CDR3 DNA: TGTGCCAGCAGTTATCAGCGGGGGGGCGGAGATACGCAGTATTTT.

The chain carries TRBV15 and TRBJ1-2, with D unclear. Trimming took 2 bases from V and 6 from J, leaving 16 bases between them. The CDR3 loop spans 15 amino acids. In germline, CDR1 is LNHNV, CDR2 YYDKDF (reference sequence). CDR3: CATSRQLDGWNGYTF. CDR3 DNA sequence: TGTGCCACCAGCAGACAATTGGACGGGTGGAATGGCTACACCTTC.

The sample holds a few counts of this clonotype. DNA of the CDR3: TGTGCCAGCAGCCAGAAGGACAGGATTAACTATGGCTACACCTTC. Encoded protein: CASSQKDRINYGYTF. V and J are TRBV3-1 and TRBJ1-2, with TRBD1 matching over 7 bases. V lost 3 bases, J lost 1 base, and 5 bases stayed unmatched. The germline CDR1 and CDR2 sequences are LGHDT and YNNKEL (reference sequence). The CDR3 has 15 amino acids.

This clonotype appeared a single time. This chain uses TRBV25-1 with TRBJ1-4, with TRBD1 matching 7 bases. After removal of 7 bases from V and 8 bases from J, the junction contained 10 bases not matched to a gene. Per the germline V gene, CDR1 is MGHDK and CDR2 is SYGVNS. The CDR3 consists of 14 residues. The CDR3 loop is CASTNSPGGEKLFF. The CDR3 bases are TGTGCCAGCACCAATAGCCCAGGGGGGGAAAAACTGTTTTTT.

This clonotype was counted ten times or more. The chain combines TRBV12-5 with TRBJ2-1; 15 bases are shared with TRBD2. The CDR3 sequence is 16 residues long. Germline-derived CDR1 and CDR2 are LGHNT and FRNRAP. V trimming: 5 bases; J trimming: 8 bases; junction bases outside the gene matches: 7. In DNA, the CDR3 is TGTGCTAGTGGTCCCCGGACTAGCGGGAGGGTCCATGAGCAGTTCTTC. This translates into CASGPRTSGRVHEQFF. Supplemented by reference TRBV12-5 and TRBJ2-1, the full variable domain reads DARVTQTPRHKVTEMGQEVTMRCQPILGHNTVFWYRQTMMQGLELLAYFRNRAPLDDSGMPKDRFSAEMPDATLATLKIQPSEPRDSAVYFCASGPRTSGRVHEQFFGPGTRLTVL.

This clonotype was recorded many times. The chain employs TRBV27 and TRBJ1-2; 7 bases are a match to TRBD1. There are 13 residues in the CDR3. The J segment lost 6 bases and the V segment lost 5 bases, leaving 6 bases of the junction unmatched. Germline V lookup: CDR1 MNHEY, CDR2 SMNVEV (reference sequence). The CDR3 coding sequence is TGTGCCAGCAGTCCCGACAGGGATAATGGCTACACCTTC. It encodes CASSPDRDNGYTF.

The chain employs TRBV20-1 and TRBJ2-1; 9 nucleotides match TRBD1. The CDR3 has 15 amino acids. Germline CDR1 and CDR2: DFQATT and SNEGSKA (reference sequence). V gave up 3 bases and J gave up 4 bases; unmatched junction bases: 7. CDR3 in amino acids: CSARDRGWEYNEQFF. The CDR3 DNA sequence: TGCAGTGCTAGGGACAGGGGATGGGAATACAATGAGCAGTTCTTC.

J is TRBJ1-6 and V is TRBV7-9; TRBD1 might be the D (6 bases). Germline V CDR1 and CDR2: SEHNR, FQNEAQ (reference sequence). V lost 0 bases and J 10 bases, leaving 13 bases between the germline ends. The CDR3 contains 15 residues. CDR3 loop: CASSLATGSRSPLHF. CDR3 nucleotides: TGTGCCAGCAGCTTAGCTACAGGGAGCAGGTCACCCCTCCACTTT.

This clonotype was observed at least ten times. This chain uses TRBV5-8 with TRBJ2-5, with 10 bases fitting TRBD2. Trimming took 0 bases from V and 2 from J; bases not matched to a gene: 4. CDR1 is SGHTS, CDR2 YDEGEE, per germline. The length of the CDR3 is 16 residues. The CDR3 region is CASSLGRTSGQETQYF. CDR3 nucleotide sequence: TGTGCCAGCAGCTTGGGCCGGACTAGCGGTCAAGAGACCCAGTACTTC. The variable domain in full, completed from reference TRBV5-8 and TRBJ2-5, reads EAGVTQSPTHLIKTRGQQATLRCSPISGHTSVYWYQQALGLGLQFLLWYDEGEERNRGNFPPRFSGRQFPNYSSELNVNALELEDSALYLCASSLGRTSGQETQYFGPGTRLLVL.

In this sample, this clonotype turned up many times. The genes are TRBV7-9 and TRBJ2-7; D perhaps matches TRBD2 (6 bases). Trimming pared 1 base from V and 2 bases from J, leaving 15 bases between. This CDR3 spans 16 amino acids. CDR1 and CDR2 from the germline V gene are SEHNR and FQNEAQ (reference sequence). CDR3 sequence: CASSLGVSGRTYEQYV. The CDR3 DNA is TGTGCCAGCAGCTTAGGAGTAAGCGGGCGAACCTACGAGCAGTACGTC.

There are a few counts of this clonotype. J is TRBJ1-5 and V is TRBV29-1; weak D call: TRBD1 (5 bases). This CDR3 contains 13 residues. Between the trimmed V and J ends, which lost 6 bases and 0 bases, there was a span of 9 bases. Looked up from germline, CDR1 is SQVTM and CDR2 is ANQGSEA. CDR3 sequence: CSVRDSSNQPQHF. The CDR3 bases are TGCAGCGTCCGAGACAGTAGCAATCAGCCCCAGCATTTT.

The chain recombines TRBV7-9 with TRBJ1-2, with D possibly TRBD1 on 6 matching bases. CDR1 is SEHNR, CDR2 FQNEAQ, per germline (reference sequence). The V end was cut by 5 bases, the J end by 9 bases, with 19 bases between. CDR3 size: 14 residues. The CDR3 sequence is CASSQGEGGARYTF. Written as DNA, the CDR3 is TGTGCCAGCAGCCAAGGAGAGGGGGGTGCGCGCTACACCTTC.

The chain carries TRBV20-1 and TRBJ1-3, with D maybe TRBD1 (6 bases). CDR3 size: 13 residues. Germline V CDR1 and CDR2: DFQATT, SNEGSKA (reference sequence). V lost 3 bases and J 4 bases, leaving 10 bases between the germline ends. CDR3 in DNA: TGCAGTGCTAGGGGGGGCGCCGGAAACACCATATATTTT. This gives the protein CSARGGAGNTIYF.

The V call is TRBV25-1, the J call TRBJ1-5; the D gene is possibly TRBD1 (6 bases). CDR1 and CDR2 from the germline V gene are MGHDK and SYGVNS. V lost 1 base and J lost 4, with 11 bases in between. CDR3 size: 15 residues. The CDR3 nucleotides are TGTGCCAGCAGTGAATCGGGGGCAGAAAATCAGCCCCAGCATTTT. It codes for CASSESGAENQPQHF. Complete variable domain (other parts from reference TRBV25-1 and TRBJ1-5): EADIYQTPRYLVIGTGKKITLECSQTMGHDKMYWYQQDPGMELHLIHYSYGVNSTEKGDLSSESTVSRIRTEHFPLTLESARPSHTSQYLCASSESGAENQPQHFGDGTRLSIL.

In this sample, this clonotype turned up a few times. The chain combines TRBV11-2 with TRBJ2-1, with TRBD2 matching 9 bases. The J segment lost 0 bases and the V segment lost 5 bases, leaving 5 bases of the junction unmatched. Germline V lookup: CDR1 SGHAT, CDR2 FQNNGV. The CDR3 has 16 amino acids. The CDR3 region has the DNA TGTGCCAGCAGCCTCTTACTAGCGGGCTCCTACAATGAGCAGTTCTTC. Translating it yields CASSLLLAGSYNEQFF.

The chain employs TRBV29-1 and TRBJ1-2, with TRBD1 matching over 7 bases. The germline CDR1 and CDR2 sequences are SQVTM and ANQGSEA. V shed 6 bases and J 3 bases; nucleotides not matched to a gene: 13. The CDR3 length is 15 residues. The CDR3 sequence: CSVNNPTGRHYGYTF. The CDR3, as DNA: TGCAGCGTCAACAACCCGACAGGGCGCCACTATGGCTACACCTTC.

This clonotype was seen only a few times. The chain recombines TRBV29-1 with TRBJ1-2; D ambiguous. This CDR3 comprises 11 residues. The germline V and J ends were trimmed by 4 bases and 6 bases, with 9 bases remaining between them. In germline, CDR1 is SQVTM, CDR2 ANQGSEA. For the CDR3, the DNA is TGCAGCGTTGGTCCCGGGGATGGCTACACCTTC. It specifies CSVGPGDGYTF. Filled out from reference TRBV29-1 and TRBJ1-2, the complete variable domain reads SAVISQKPSRDICQRGTSLTIQCQVDSQVTMMFWYRQQPGQSLTLIATANQGSEATYESGFVIDKFPISRPNLTFSTLTVSNMSPEDSSIYLCSVGPGDGYTFGSGTRLTVV.

This clonotype was recorded at least ten times. This rearrangement joins TRBV5-8 to TRBJ1-5; D gene ambiguous. The germline V gene has CDR1 SGHTS and CDR2 YDEGEE. The CDR3 runs to 13 residues. Trimming took 3 bases from V and 7 from J, leaving 11 bases between them. CDR3 nucleotide sequence: TGTGCCAGCAGCTCGGACCCCGGGCAGCCCCAGCATTTT. Amino acids: CASSSDPGQPQHF.

This clonotype was seen a few times. The CDR3 protein is CASSADRNQPQHF. The CDR3, as DNA: TGTGCCAGCTCAGCGGACAGAAATCAGCCCCAGCATTTT. The chain has TRBV18 and TRBJ1-5, with a weak D call TRBD1 (6 bases). Germline V gene sequence: CDR1 KGHSH, CDR2 LQKENI. V lost 5 bases and J 4 bases, leaving 9 bases between the germline ends. The CDR3 has 13 amino acids.

As to this clonotype: The junction does not match germline at one end; this may be a read error. This chain connects TRBV7-2 to TRBJ1-5; D ambiguous. The germline V gene encodes CDR1 SGHTA and CDR2 FQGNSA. The CDR3 has 13 amino acids. The DNA for the CDR3 is TGTGCCAGCAGCCAACAAATCGATCAACCCCAGCATTTT. This encodes CASSQQIDQPQHF.

This clonotype was seen a few times. The CDR3 loop is CATNPGAGVSNNEQFF. CDR3 coding DNA: TGTGCCACCAACCCTGGGGCGGGAGTAAGCAACAATGAGCAGTTCTTC. The chain employs TRBV28 and TRBJ2-1; TRBD2 agrees at 7 bases. Trimming cost V 10 bases and J 5 bases; bases outside gene matches: 17. This CDR3 spans 16 amino acids. CDR1 MDHEN and CDR2 SYDVKM come from the germline V gene. The full variable domain, rest sourced from reference TRBV28 and TRBJ2-1, is DVKVTQSSRYLVKRTGEKVFLECVQDMDHENMFWYRQDPGLGLRLIYFSYDVKMKEKGDIPEGYSVSREKKERFSLILESASTNQTSMYLCATNPGAGVSNNEQFFGPGTRLTVL.

This clonotype has ten or more counts. The V call is TRBV5-1, the J call TRBJ1-5, with D perhaps TRBD1 (6 bases). The germline V gene encodes CDR1 SGHRS and CDR2 YFSETQ. This CDR3 region has 16 residues. Trimming stripped 4 bases from V and 6 bases from J, with 20 bases between. The CDR3 reads CASSVGTRGSGQPQHF. The CDR3, as DNA: TGCGCCAGCAGCGTAGGGACAAGAGGTTCGGGTCAGCCCCAGCATTTT.

This clonotype was seen ten or more times. The V and J genes are TRBV19 and TRBJ1-2, with TRBD1 matching over 8 bases. With 5 bases clipped from V and 4 bases from J, the junction kept 3 bases outside the gene matches. Germline loops: CDR1 LNHDA, CDR2 SQIVND (reference sequence). There are 13 residues in the CDR3. The CDR3 DNA reads TGTGCCAGTAGTCCCGACAGGGGCTATGGCTACACCTTC. This translates into CASSPDRGYGYTF.